This T cell receptor beta chain appears in the sequencing data of a study of T cell repertoires in cytomegalovirus infection. Study-wide background: Public TCR beta signatures provided an indication of both CMV infection and a matching HLA type. Study-wide points: Carriage of CMV together with the relevant HLA was identifiable through cumulative public TCR beta family frequency. The study found HLA-C-restricted CMV-specific TCR beta clonotypes dominating the ex vivo response.

The table lists this clonotype with a few counts. Its antigen is not identified. Germline V gene sequence: CDR1 MNHNY, CDR2 SVGAGI (reference sequence). This CDR3 is 14 amino acids long. V lost 9 bases to trimming and J lost 0 bases, with 11 bases between them. TCRdb processed the reads anew with MiXCR; each CDR3 protein has one entry. The sample has under 50,000 distinct CDR3 sequences; 20% to 25% are singletons. The chain combines TRBV6-6 with TRBJ2-2; D is perhaps TRBD1 (7 bases). This sequence was found in a human donor in good health (CMV status not recorded). Some clones in this sample may be carry-over from other donors' samples. The sequencing sample was made of PBMCs, sequenced either directly or after in vitro stimulation (not recorded which). The CDR3 DNA is TGTGCCAGTGGGGGGACAGCGAACACCGGGGAGCTGTTTTTT. Translated, it gives CASGGTANTGELFF.